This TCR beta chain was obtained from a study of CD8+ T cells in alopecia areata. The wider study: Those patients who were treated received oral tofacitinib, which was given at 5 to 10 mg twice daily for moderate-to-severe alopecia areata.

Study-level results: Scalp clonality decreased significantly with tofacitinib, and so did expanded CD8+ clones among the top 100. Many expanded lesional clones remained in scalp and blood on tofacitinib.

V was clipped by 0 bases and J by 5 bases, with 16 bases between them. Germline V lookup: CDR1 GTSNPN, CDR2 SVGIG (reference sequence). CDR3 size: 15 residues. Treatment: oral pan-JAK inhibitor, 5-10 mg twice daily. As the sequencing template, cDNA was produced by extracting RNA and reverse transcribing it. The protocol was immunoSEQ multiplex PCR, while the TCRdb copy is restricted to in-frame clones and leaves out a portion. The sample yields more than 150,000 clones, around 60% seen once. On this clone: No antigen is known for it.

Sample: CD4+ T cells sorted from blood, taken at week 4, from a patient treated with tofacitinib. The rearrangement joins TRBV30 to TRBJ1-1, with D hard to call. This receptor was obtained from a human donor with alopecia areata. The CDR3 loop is CAWSVFPLRDTEAFF. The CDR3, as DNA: TGTGCCTGGAGTGTGTTTCCCCTGAGGGATACTGAAGCTTTCTTT.